The TCR beta chain described here comes from a study of beta chain features in type 1 diabetes. Study conclusions and caveats: TCRB CDR3s from Type 1 diabetes patients were moderately but significantly shorter in all four CD4+ subsets.

Expressed TCRB transcripts were sequenced after all isolated RNA was converted to cDNA. Libraries were prepared by immunoSEQ multiplex PCR; TCRdb keeps only in-frame clonotypes and omits some of them. Of some 350,000 clones listed, roughly 13% were seen once; the top ten hold nearly 0.015%. As for this clone: Its antigen is undetermined.

V was clipped by 0 bases and J by 6 bases; unmatched bases: 5. The CDR3 loop spans 16 amino acids. The germline V gene has CDR1 SGHRS and CDR2 YFSETQ. Each sorted population was over 98% pure. The chain links TRBV5-1 to TRBJ2-3; 12 positions match TRBD2. Sample: naive CD4+ T cells from blood. This clonotype originated in a woman aged 18-35 years with type 1 diabetes. Here the CDR3 DNA reads TGCGCCAGCAGCTTGGCCCTAGCGGGAGGGCCTGATACGCAGTATTTT. Encoded protein: CASSLALAGGPDTQYF.